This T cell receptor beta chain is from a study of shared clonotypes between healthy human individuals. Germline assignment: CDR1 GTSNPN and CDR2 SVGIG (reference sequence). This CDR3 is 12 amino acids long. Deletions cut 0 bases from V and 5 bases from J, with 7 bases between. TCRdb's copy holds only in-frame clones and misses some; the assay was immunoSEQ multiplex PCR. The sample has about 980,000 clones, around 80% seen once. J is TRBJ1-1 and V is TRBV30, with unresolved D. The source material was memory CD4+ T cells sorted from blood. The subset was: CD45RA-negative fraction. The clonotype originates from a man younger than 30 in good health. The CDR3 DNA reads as TGTGCCTGGAGTGTTGCGCTAACTGAAGCTTTCTTT. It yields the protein CAWSVALTEAFF.